A single sample gave rise to the 8 T cell receptor beta chains below, sequenced in a study of T-cell reconstitution after alpha-beta-depleted transplantation in children. As it was prepared, the TCRbeta library received unique molecular identifiers. TCRdb reprocessed the PCR reads via MiXCR and lists one record per CDR3 protein. Of around 440,000 distinct CDR3 sequences listed, about 16% were seen once; the top ten hold over 25%. The sequences come from PBMCs, mostly from graft donor cells, collected 360 days after TCRalphabeta/CD19-depleted stem cell transplant. The receptors here all came from a boy under three years old who had a stem cell transplant for Wiskott-Aldrich syndrome, so the T cells may come from the graft donor.

The J gene is TRBJ2-3, the V gene TRBV29-1; TRBD2 might be the D (6 bases). The V gene lost 8 bases and the J gene lost 3 bases, with 12 bases spanning the gap. CDR1 and CDR2 from the germline V gene are SQVTM and ANQGSEA. The CDR3 is made up of 12 amino acids. For the CDR3, the DNA is TGCAGCTTGCCCCGGGGGACAGATACGCAGTATTTT. It yields the protein CSLPRGTDTQYF.

V is TRBV5-1 and J is TRBJ2-1; 7 nucleotides align to TRBD2. Germline CDR1 SGHRS, CDR2 YFSETQ. Trimming took 4 bases from V and 3 from J; bases not matched to a gene: 7. This CDR3 has 15 amino acids. CDR3 sequence (DNA): TGCGCCAGCAGCATAGCGGGCCGAAACTACAATGAGCAGTTCTTC. It is translated as CASSIAGRNYNEQFF.

This clonotype was seen a few times. J is TRBJ2-7 and V is TRBV29-1; D uncertain. The CDR3 is made up of 13 amino acids. From germline, CDR1 is SQVTM and CDR2 ANQGSEA. Trimming removed 2 bases from V and 3 bases from J, with 11 bases in between. The CDR3 sequence is CSVECRSLYEQYF. CDR3 nucleotides: TGCAGCGTTGAATGTCGCAGCCTCTACGAGCAGTACTTC.

This clonotype was counted many times. This chain uses TRBV2 with TRBJ2-7, with D uncertain. V lost 1 base to trimming and J lost 6 bases, with 4 bases between them. Per the germline V gene, CDR1 is SNHLY and CDR2 is FYNNEI. There are 11 residues in the CDR3. The CDR3 loop is CASSEGGEQYF. CDR3 DNA: TGTGCCAGCAGTGAAGGTGGCGAGCAGTACTTC. Together with reference TRBV2 and TRBJ2-7, the CDR3 gives the full variable domain: EPEVTQTPSHQVTQMGQEVILRCVPISNHLYFYWYRQILGQKVEFLVSFYNNEISEKSEIFDDQFSVERPDGSNFTLKIRSTKLEDSAMYFCASSEGGEQYFGPGTRLTVT.

This clonotype was observed a few times. This chain uses TRBV3-1 with TRBJ2-7, with D uncertain. Trimming stripped 0 bases from V and 6 bases from J, with 6 bases between. Germline values: CDR1 LGHDT, CDR2 YNNKEL (reference sequence). This CDR3 has 12 amino acids. The CDR3 DNA is TGTGCCAGCAGCCAAGATATTGGCGAGCAGTACTTC. Translation gives CASSQDIGEQYF.

The rearrangement links TRBV12-3 or TRBV12-4 to TRBJ2-3; TRBD2 aligns across 10 bases. The V and J ends lost 1 base and 1 base, in that order; junction bases with no gene match: 11. The CDR3 extends over 19 amino acids. This CDR3 reads CASSLDSPGTSDRTDTQYF. CDR3 sequence (DNA): TGTGCCAGCAGTTTAGACTCCCCCGGGACTAGCGATCGCACAGATACGCAGTATTTT.

The chain has TRBV20-1 and TRBJ2-2, with D tentatively TRBD2 (5 bases). Germline V lookup: CDR1 DFQATT, CDR2 SNEGSKA (reference sequence). Trimming removed 0 bases from V and 0 bases from J, with 8 bases in between. The CDR3 has 15 amino acids. The CDR3 DNA is TGCAGTGCTAGAGAACCGGGAACGAACACCGGGGAGCTGTTTTTT. Amino acid sequence: CSAREPGTNTGELFF.

The table lists this clonotype with a few counts. The genes are TRBV11-2 and TRBJ2-2; D may match TRBD1 or TRBD2 (6 bases each). The V end was cut by 0 bases, the J end by 3 bases, with 14 bases between. Germline V gene lookup returns CDR1 SGHAT and CDR2 FQNNGV. There are 17 residues in the CDR3. The CDR3 DNA reads as TGTGCCAGCAGCTTAGATCAAGGGGGGCTTGACACCGGGGAGCTGTTTTTT. This gives the protein CASSLDQGGLDTGELFF.